This record concerns one T cell receptor (beta chain) sequence. The assay was immunoSEQ multiplex PCR, and TCRdb's table has in-frame clones only and misses some. The sample shows some 76,000 clones, roughly four fifths of them seen only once. The germline V gene encodes CDR1 SGHKS and CDR2 YYEKEE (reference sequence). This CDR3 is 15 amino acids long. V was shortened by 2 bases and J by 1 base, with 12 bases between the two germline ends. These data come from a study of blood T cell repertoires in COVID-19. About the study: From T cells, B-cell-depleted T cells, or PBMCs came the material, which was cDNA or gDNA.

This sequence originates from a human donor in a cohort sampled during active COVID-19. The sequenced sample was peripheral blood. This rearrangement joins TRBV5-5 to TRBJ1-1; tentatively, D is TRBD1 (5 bases). In DNA, the CDR3 is TGTGCCAGCAGCTTCCGCGGGGGGTCGAACACTGAAGCTTTCTTT. It specifies CASSFRGGSNTEAFF.